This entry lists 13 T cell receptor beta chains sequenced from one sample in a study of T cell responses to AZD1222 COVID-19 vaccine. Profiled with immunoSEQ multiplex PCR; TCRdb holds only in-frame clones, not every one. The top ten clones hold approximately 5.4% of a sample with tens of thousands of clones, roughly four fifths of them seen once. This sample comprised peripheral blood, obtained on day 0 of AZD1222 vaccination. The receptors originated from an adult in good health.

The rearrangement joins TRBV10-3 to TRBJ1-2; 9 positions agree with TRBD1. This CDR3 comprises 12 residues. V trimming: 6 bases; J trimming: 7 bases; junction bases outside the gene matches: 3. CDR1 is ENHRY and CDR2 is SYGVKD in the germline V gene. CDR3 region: CAISRDRAGYTF. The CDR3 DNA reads TGTGCCATCAGCCGGGACAGGGCTGGCTACACCTTC.

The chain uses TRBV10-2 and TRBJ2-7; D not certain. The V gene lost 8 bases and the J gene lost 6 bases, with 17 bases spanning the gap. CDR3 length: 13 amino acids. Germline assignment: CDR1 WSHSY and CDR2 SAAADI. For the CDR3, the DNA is TGCGCCAGCGCGGCGCGGTCCCCCGGCGAGCAGTACTTC. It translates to CASAARSPGEQYF.

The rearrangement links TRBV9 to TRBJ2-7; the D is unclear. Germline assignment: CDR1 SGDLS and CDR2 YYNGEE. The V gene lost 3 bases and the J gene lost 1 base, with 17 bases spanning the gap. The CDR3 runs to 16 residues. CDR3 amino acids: CASSGGLPPTSYEQYF. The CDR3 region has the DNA TGTGCCAGCAGCGGGGGTCTCCCCCCCACATCCTACGAGCAGTACTTC.

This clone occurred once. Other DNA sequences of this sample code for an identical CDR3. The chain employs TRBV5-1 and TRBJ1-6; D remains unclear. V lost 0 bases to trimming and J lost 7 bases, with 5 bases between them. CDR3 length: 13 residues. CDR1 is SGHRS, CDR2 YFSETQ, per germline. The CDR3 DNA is TGCGCCAGCAGCTTGGGTGGGAATTCACCCCTCCACTTT. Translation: CASSLGGNSPLHF.

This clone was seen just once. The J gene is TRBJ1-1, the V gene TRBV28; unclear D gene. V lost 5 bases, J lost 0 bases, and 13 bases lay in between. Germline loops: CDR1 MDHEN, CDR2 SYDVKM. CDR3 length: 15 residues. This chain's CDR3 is CASSQPDRLNTEAFF. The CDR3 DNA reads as TGTGCCAGCAGTCAACCGGACCGTTTGAACACTGAAGCTTTCTTT.

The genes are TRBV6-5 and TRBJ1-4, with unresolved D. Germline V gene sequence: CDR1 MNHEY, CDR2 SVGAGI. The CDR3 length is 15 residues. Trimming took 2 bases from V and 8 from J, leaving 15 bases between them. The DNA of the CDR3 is TGTGCCAGCAGTTACCGGGCGTATATTGGAGAAAAACTGTTTTTT. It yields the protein CASSYRAYIGEKLFF.

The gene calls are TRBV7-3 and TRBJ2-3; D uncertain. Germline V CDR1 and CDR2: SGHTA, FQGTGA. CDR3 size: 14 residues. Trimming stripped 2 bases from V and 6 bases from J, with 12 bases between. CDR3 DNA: TGTGCCAGCAGCTTACGGCTAGTATCTGATACGCAGTATTTT. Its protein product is CASSLRLVSDTQYF.

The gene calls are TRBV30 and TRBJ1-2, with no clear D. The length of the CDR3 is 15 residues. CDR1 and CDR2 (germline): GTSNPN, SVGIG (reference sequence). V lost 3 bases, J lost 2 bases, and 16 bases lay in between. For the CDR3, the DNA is TGTGCCTGGAGCCGGGGAGCCCAACCGAACTATGGCTACACCTTC. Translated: CAWSRGAQPNYGYTF.

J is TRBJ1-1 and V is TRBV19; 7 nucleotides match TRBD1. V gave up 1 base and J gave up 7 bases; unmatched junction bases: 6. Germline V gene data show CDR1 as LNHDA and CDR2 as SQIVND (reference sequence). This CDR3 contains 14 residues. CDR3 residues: CASSIGPGTDEAFF. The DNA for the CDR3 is TGTGCCAGTAGTATAGGGCCCGGGACAGATGAAGCTTTCTTT.

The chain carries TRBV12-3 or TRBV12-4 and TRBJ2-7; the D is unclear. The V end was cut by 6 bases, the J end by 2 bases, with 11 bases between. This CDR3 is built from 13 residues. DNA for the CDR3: TGTGCCAGCAGAGGGCGCAGTACCTACGAGCAGTACTTC. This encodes CASRGRSTYEQYF.

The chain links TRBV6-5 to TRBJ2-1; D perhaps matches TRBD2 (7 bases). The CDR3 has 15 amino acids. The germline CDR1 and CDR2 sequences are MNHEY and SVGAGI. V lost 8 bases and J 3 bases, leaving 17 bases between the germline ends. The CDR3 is CASPRGGGNYNEQFF. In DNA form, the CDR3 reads TGTGCCAGCCCCAGGGGAGGGGGGAACTACAATGAGCAGTTCTTC.

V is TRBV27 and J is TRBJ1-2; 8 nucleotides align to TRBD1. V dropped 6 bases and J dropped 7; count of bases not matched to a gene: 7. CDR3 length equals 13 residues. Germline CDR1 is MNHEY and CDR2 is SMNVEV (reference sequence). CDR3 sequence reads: CASSRTGGTGYTF. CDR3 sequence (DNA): TGTGCCAGCAGCCGAACAGGGGGAACTGGCTACACCTTC.

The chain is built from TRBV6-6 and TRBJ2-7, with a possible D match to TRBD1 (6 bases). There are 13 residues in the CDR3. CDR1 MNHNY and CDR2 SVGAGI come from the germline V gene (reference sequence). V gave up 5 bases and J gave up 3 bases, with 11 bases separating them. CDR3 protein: CASSPGQNYEQYF. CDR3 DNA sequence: TGTGCCAGCAGTCCAGGACAGAACTACGAGCAGTACTTC.